This entry features one TCR beta chain sequence. This clonotype was seen only a few times. Its antigen is unknown. Base qualities are not at hand, and no much larger clone is one base apart. The sample originates from a study of spatial heterogeneity in lung cancer (dated by TCRdb to about 2019). General notes on the study: Donors were some 70 patients with early-stage, untreated non-small cell lung cancer from the lung TRACERx cohort. Beta-chain transcripts were consistently detected in greater numbers than alpha-chain transcripts, which likely reflected higher beta-chain transcript abundance. In the raw uncorrected reads, each unique combination of TCR and UMI appeared more than ten times on average. Both alpha and beta chains were TCR-sequenced in samples taken at surgery, namely 220 tumor regions, 62 to 65 matched nontumor lung samples and around 53 PBMC samples. TCR repertoire features were related to nonsynonymous mutation counts determined by whole-exome sequencing of tumor tissue. Follow-up PBMC samples were sequenced whenever available, with the median time to follow-up being approximately two years after resection. TCR alpha and beta repertoires were quantitatively compared across multiple tumor regions, matched nontumor lung and blood in non-small cell lung cancer. The paper as a whole reports these results and caveats: Ubiquitous expanded tumor TCRs were detected in blood more often at tumor resection than at routine follow-up. Only 13 to 15 patients were included in the comparisons of baseline and follow-up blood repertoires. Additional single-cell paired TCR alpha and beta sequencing was considered necessary to confirm, at a functional level, the hypothesis that regional TCRs recognize regional mutations.

This specimen's time point label, per the study, means: blood at routine non-recurrence follow-up after resection. TCR sequencing used whole RNA extracted from tumor and nontumor lung tissue, or from cryopreserved PBMC samples, without cell sorting. Only patients for whom sufficient RNA was available from at least two tumor regions were selected for TCR sequencing. Library generation was performed with 5' RACE. Sequenced on a NextSeq 500. To allow correction of PCR and sequencing errors, the TCR library protocol tagged every TCR cDNA molecule with a unique molecular identifier. The published analysis was carried out like this. TCR identification, UMI-based error correction and CDR3 extraction were performed with Decombinator tools. Expanded TCRs were defined as those above a frequency of 2 per 1,000, corresponding to the top 1% of the tumor frequency distribution. Each repertoire was subsampled 100 times to 5,000 TCRs, after which Renyi diversity was computed with the R vegan package. To build CDR3 similarity networks, amino acid triplet string-kernel similarity was used, and CDR3s were connected when their pairwise similarity was above 0.82. Through fastp at Q25 and MiXCR, TCRdb rebuilt clones from the public reads, retaining in-frame beta chains. All rows with the same CDR3 protein become a single entry with the most common DNA and genes. It is TCRdb's table, rather than the study itself, that gives the V and J calls and clone size. This sample is represented by roughly 14,000 distinct CDR3 sequences; approximately 6% of them were singletons. Of the sample, more than 20% falls within the top ten clones.

Via the germline V gene (reference sequence), CDR1 is MNHEY and CDR2 SMNVEV. Trimming costs V 1 base and J 2 bases, and their ends lie 17 bases apart. The CDR3 holds 18 amino acids from the cysteine to the phenylalanine. Solely the CDR3 DNA is kept, with 54 bases framed from the first base. This sample comprised PBMCs, obtained at follow-up. The chain joins TRBV27 to TRBJ2-2, with TRBD2 tentatively as D gene (6 bases match). This sequence was found in a male donor with early-stage non-small cell lung cancer. The CDR3 reads CASSLLLSGGINTGELFF. The DNA sequence is TGTGCCAGCAGTTTATTGCTTAGTGGCGGGATTAACACCGGGGAGCTGTTTTTT.